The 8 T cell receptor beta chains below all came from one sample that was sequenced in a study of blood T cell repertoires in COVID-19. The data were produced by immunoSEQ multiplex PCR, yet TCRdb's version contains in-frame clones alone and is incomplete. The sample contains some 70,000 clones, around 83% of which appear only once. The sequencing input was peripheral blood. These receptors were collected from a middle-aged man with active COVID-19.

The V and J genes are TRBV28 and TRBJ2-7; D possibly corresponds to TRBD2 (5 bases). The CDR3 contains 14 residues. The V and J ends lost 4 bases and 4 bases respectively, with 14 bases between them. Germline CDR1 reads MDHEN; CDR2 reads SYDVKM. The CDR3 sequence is CASSSPGLSYEQYV. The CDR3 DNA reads TGTGCCAGCAGTTCCCCCGGACTCTCGTACGAGCAGTACGTC.

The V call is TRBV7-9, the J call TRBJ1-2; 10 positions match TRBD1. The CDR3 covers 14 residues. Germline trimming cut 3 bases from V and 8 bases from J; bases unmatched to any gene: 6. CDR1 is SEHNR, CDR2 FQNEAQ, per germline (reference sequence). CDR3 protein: CASSFGTGDHGYTF. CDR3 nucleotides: TGTGCCAGCAGCTTCGGGACAGGGGATCACGGCTACACCTTC.

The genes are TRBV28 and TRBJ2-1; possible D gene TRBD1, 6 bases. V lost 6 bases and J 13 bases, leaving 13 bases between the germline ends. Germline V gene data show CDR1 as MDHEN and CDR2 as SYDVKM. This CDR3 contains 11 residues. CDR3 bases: TGTGCCAGCAGCCTCGGACAGCTACAGTTCTTC. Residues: CASSLGQLQFF.

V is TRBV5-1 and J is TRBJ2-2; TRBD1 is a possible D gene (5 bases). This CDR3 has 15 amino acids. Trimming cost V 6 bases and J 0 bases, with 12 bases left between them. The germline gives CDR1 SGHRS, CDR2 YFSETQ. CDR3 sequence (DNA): TGCGCCAGCACCTGGGGCGGAGCGAACACCGGGGAGCTGTTTTTT. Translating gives CASTWGGANTGELFF.

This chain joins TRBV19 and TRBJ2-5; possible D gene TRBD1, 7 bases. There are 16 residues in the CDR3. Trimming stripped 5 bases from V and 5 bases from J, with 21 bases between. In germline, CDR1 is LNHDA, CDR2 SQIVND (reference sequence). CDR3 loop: CASSPGGTASGETQYF. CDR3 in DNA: TGTGCCAGTAGTCCAGGAGGGACAGCCTCTGGGGAGACCCAGTACTTC.

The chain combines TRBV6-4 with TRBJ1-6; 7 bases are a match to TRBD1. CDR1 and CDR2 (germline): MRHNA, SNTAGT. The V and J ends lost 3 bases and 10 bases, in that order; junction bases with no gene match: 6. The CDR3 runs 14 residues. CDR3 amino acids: CASSEAGGNSPLHF. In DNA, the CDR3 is TGTGCCAGCAGTGAGGCAGGGGGAAACTCACCCCTCCACTTT.

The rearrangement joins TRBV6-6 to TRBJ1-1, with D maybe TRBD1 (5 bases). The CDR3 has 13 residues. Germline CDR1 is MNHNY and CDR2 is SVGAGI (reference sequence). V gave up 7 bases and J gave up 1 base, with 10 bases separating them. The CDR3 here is CASTRTPNTEAFF. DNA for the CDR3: TGTGCCAGCACCCGGACACCGAACACTGAAGCTTTCTTT.

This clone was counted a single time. The chain's CDR3 is CASSSPRQGLYEQYF. The CDR3 nucleotides are TGTGCCAGCAGTTCCCCACGACAGGGACTCTACGAGCAGTACTTC. The chain employs TRBV6-5 and TRBJ2-7; the D gene is possibly TRBD1 (7 bases). CDR1 is MNHEY and CDR2 is SVGAGI in the germline V gene. The CDR3 sequence is 15 residues long. V lost 4 bases to trimming and J lost 3 bases, with 16 bases between them.